The following is a T cell receptor beta chain sequence with its context. This sample is part of a study of shared T cell receptors in the human thymus. Per the germline V gene, CDR1 is LGHNA and CDR2 is YNFKEQ. Trimming pared 8 bases from V and 10 bases from J, leaving 12 bases between. The CDR3 contains 11 residues. Clones were sequenced by immunoSEQ multiplex PCR, and TCRdb holds only the in-frame ones, with some missing. The data show under 700,000 clones, 70% to 80% seen once. These data also formed part of another study, on human thymus T cells. This second study notes: Among unrelated individuals, related research reported thymic repertoires that overlapped highly.

The TCR comes from a boy younger than two with a congenital heart defect. Sample: thymocytes. The chain is built from TRBV4-2 and TRBJ2-1; D might be TRBD1 (5 bases). The CDR3 is CASRQKVEQFF. The CDR3 DNA reads TGTGCCAGCCGACAGAAAGTGGAGCAGTTCTTC.